The 16 T cell receptor beta chains below all came from one sample that was sequenced in a study of cytomegalovirus exposure and HLA in healthy donors. It was with 60 Vbeta and 13 Jbeta primers that the PCR ran. Clones were read by immunoSEQ multiplex PCR, and TCRdb kept only the in-frame ones, dropping some. Of 90,000 to 130,000 clones listed, around 75% are singletons. The source material was PBMCs. The receptors were gathered from a woman in her twenties or thirties in good health and CMV-seronegative.

The gene calls are TRBV27 and TRBJ2-5; TRBD1 matches 9 bases. Germline V gene data show CDR1 as MNHEY and CDR2 as SMNVEV (reference sequence). The trim removed 6 bases at V and 4 bases at J, leaving 24 bases unmatched. The CDR3 length is 20 residues. In nucleotides, the CDR3 is TGTGCCAGCAGCCAGTACCCGGGACAGGGAGCATCGACCAACCTAGAGACCCAGTACTTC. Translated, it gives CASSQYPGQGASTNLETQYF.

V and J are TRBV11-3 and TRBJ1-1; tentative D call: TRBD1 (5 bases). With 5 bases removed from V and 10 bases from J, the gap between germline ends came to 17 bases. Germline assignment: CDR1 SGHNT and CDR2 YENEEA. CDR3 length equals 13 residues. This CDR3 reads CASSTTWSGPAFF. The CDR3 region has the DNA TGTGCCAGCAGCACTACTTGGTCAGGGCCAGCTTTCTTT.

The chain employs TRBV10-1 and TRBJ1-2; tentatively, D is TRBD1 (5 bases). Germline V CDR1 and CDR2: WNHNN, SYGVQD (reference sequence). The CDR3 totals 14 residues. The germline V and J ends were trimmed by 5 bases and 4 bases, with 14 bases remaining between them. CDR3: CASSNRTWSYGYTF. The CDR3 nucleotides are TGCGCCAGCAGTAACAGGACGTGGAGCTATGGCTACACCTTC.

J is TRBJ1-2 and V is TRBV11-2; D is unresolved. This CDR3 comprises 15 residues. V lost 0 bases, J lost 1 base, and 9 bases lay in between. Germline values: CDR1 SGHAT, CDR2 FQNNGV. DNA of the CDR3: TGTGCCAGCAGCTTAGATGGCGGTCTTAACTATGGCTACACCTTC. Amino acid sequence: CASSLDGGLNYGYTF.

V gene TRBV4-2 combines with J gene TRBJ1-3; D ambiguous. CDR1 LGHNA and CDR2 YNFKEQ come from the germline V gene. This CDR3 has 17 amino acids. V lost 5 bases and J 0 bases, leaving 17 bases between the germline ends. The CDR3 here is CASSKEGGSPSGNTIYF. The CDR3 DNA is TGTGCCAGCAGCAAGGAGGGAGGGAGCCCCTCTGGAAACACCATATATTTT.

This CDR3 reads CASSITSIQYF. CDR3 nucleotides: TGTGCCAGTAGTATTACAAGCATTCAGTACTTC. V is TRBV19 and J is TRBJ2-4; D ambiguous. CDR3 size: 11 residues. Trimming shortened V by 3 bases and J by 9 bases, and 6 bases separated the two germline ends. CDR1 is LNHDA, CDR2 SQIVND, per germline (reference sequence).

CDR3 loop: CASSFRDSSSYEQYF. The CDR3 DNA reads as TGTGCCAGCAGCTTCCGGGACAGTAGCTCCTACGAGCAGTACTTC. V is TRBV7-6 and J is TRBJ2-7, with 7 bases lining up with TRBD1. Trimming cost V 3 bases and J 0 bases; bases outside gene matches: 5. CDR3 length: 15 amino acids. Germline V gene sequence: CDR1 SGHVS, CDR2 FNYEAQ.

This clone counts as medium-sized. The J gene is TRBJ1-1, the V gene TRBV14; no clear D. Trimming took 4 bases from V and 0 from J, leaving 12 bases between them. CDR3 length: 15 amino acids. Germline CDR1 is SGHDN and CDR2 is FVKESK. In nucleotides, the CDR3 is TGTGCCAGCAGCCGGGAGGGCCATTTGAACACTGAAGCTTTCTTT. Protein sequence: CASSREGHLNTEAFF.

The gene calls are TRBV7-2 and TRBJ1-2, with TRBD1 matching over 10 bases. This CDR3 is built from 18 residues. Germline V gene data show CDR1 as SGHTA and CDR2 as FQGNSA. Unmatched junction bases numbered 12, after V lost 4 bases and J lost 1 base. CDR3 coding DNA: TGTGCCAGCAGCTCCCCAGGACAGGGGGGCGGAATTAACTATGGCTACACCTTC. It is translated as CASSSPGQGGGINYGYTF.

The J gene is TRBJ1-5, the V gene TRBV21-1. TRBV21-1 is noted as a pseudogene. CDR3 length equals 17 residues. DNA of the CDR3: TGTGCCAGCAGCAAACGGAAGAGGGCCTATAGCAATCAGCCCCAGCATTTT. Its translation is CASSKRKRAYSNQPQHF.

The V and J genes are TRBV15 and TRBJ1-1; 8 nucleotides agree with TRBD1. V was pared by 1 base and J by 4 bases, with 8 bases of the junction left unmatched. Germline V CDR1 and CDR2: LNHNV, YYDKDF (reference sequence). The CDR3 sequence is 16 residues long. The CDR3 DNA sequence: TGTGCCACCAGCAGAGTCCCGACAGGGGAACTCACTGAAGCTTTCTTT. Translating it yields CATSRVPTGELTEAFF.

The rearrangement joins TRBV30 to TRBJ2-7; weak D call: TRBD1 (6 bases). Trimming pared 3 bases from V and 12 bases from J, leaving 30 bases between. The CDR3 is made up of 16 amino acids. The germline V gene has CDR1 GTSNPN and CDR2 SVGIG (reference sequence). The CDR3 spells CAWRQHRDTTYLQGYF. DNA for the CDR3: TGTGCCTGGAGACAACATCGGGACACGACATACTTACAGGGGTACTTC.

This chain connects TRBV6-6 to TRBJ1-3; D possibly corresponds to TRBD1 (6 bases). The CDR3 has 15 amino acids. Germline CDR1 and CDR2: MNHNY and SVGAGI (reference sequence). V lost 6 bases to trimming and J lost 4 bases, with 16 bases between them. The CDR3, as DNA: TGTGCCAGCAGCTTTACAGGGCTTGGAGGAAACACCATATATTTT. Translating gives CASSFTGLGGNTIYF.

As to this clone: Germline is not matched at one junction end, which may reflect a read error. This sequence joins TRBV7-7 and TRBJ2-3; D remains unclear. Germline V lookup: CDR1 SSHAT, CDR2 FNYEAQ (reference sequence). The CDR3 runs to 16 residues. CDR3 residues: CASSFEVTPSTDTQYF. The CDR3 nucleotides are TGTGCTAGCAGCTTCGAGGTTACCCCAAGCACAGATACGCAGTATTTT.

The chain joins TRBV4-3 to TRBJ1-1; D uncertain. Germline V gene data show CDR1 as LGHNA and CDR2 as YSLEER. Trimming left V 4 bases short and J 4 bases short, with 16 bases between. The CDR3 spans 15 residues. CDR3 nucleotides: TGCGCCAGCAGCCCCACTACCCACGGCCGCACTGAAGCTTTCTTT. This encodes CASSPTTHGRTEAFF.

The gene calls are TRBV7-9 and TRBJ2-5, with D uncertain. Germline V CDR1 and CDR2: SEHNR, FQNEAQ (reference sequence). Trimming removed 4 bases from V and 2 bases from J, with 2 bases in between. The CDR3 loop spans 11 amino acids. In nucleotides, the CDR3 is TGTGCCAGCAGCTCTCAAGAGACCCAGTACTTC. Protein: CASSSQETQYF.